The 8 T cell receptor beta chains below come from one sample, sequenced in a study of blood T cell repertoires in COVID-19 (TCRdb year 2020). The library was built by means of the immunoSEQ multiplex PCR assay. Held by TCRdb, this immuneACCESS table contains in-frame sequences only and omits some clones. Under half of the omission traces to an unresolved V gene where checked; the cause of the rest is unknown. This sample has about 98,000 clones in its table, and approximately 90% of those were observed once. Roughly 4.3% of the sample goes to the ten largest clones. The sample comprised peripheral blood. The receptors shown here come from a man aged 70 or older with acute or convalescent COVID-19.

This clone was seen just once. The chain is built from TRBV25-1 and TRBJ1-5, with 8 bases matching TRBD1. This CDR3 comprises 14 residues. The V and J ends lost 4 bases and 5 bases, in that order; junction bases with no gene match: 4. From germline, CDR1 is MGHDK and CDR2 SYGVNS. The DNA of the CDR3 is TGTGCCAGCAGTGCGACAGGGGTGTATCAGCCCCAGCATTTT. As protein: CASSATGVYQPQHF.

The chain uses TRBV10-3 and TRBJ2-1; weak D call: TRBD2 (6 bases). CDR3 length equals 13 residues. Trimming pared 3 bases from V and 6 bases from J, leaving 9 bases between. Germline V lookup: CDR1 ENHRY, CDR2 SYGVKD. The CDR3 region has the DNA TGTGCCATCAGTGAAGGAGGGTTCAATGAGCAGTTCTTC. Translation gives CAISEGGFNEQFF.

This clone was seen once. CDR3 bases: TGTGCCAGCTCACCAGGTCTGGGCGGCTACACCTTC. This sequence encodes CASSPGLGGYTF. V and J are TRBV18 and TRBJ1-2; D unresolved. CDR3 length equals 12 residues. V shed 2 bases and J shed 8 bases, with 9 bases lying between them. Germline V gene lookup returns CDR1 KGHSH and CDR2 LQKENI.

The CDR3 nucleotides read TGTGCCAGCAGCTCGTGGGCGGAAGCTTTCTTT. Encoded protein: CASSSWAEAFF. V usage is TRBV12-3 or TRBV12-4 and J usage is TRBJ1-1; D gene uncertain. Deletions cut 6 bases from V and 8 bases from J, with 10 bases between. CDR3 size: 11 residues.

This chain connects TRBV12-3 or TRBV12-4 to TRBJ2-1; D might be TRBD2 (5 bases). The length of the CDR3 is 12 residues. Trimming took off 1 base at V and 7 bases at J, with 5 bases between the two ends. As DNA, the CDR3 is TGTGCCAGCAGTTTAGGCGGGAATGAGCAGTTCTTC. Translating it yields CASSLGGNEQFF.

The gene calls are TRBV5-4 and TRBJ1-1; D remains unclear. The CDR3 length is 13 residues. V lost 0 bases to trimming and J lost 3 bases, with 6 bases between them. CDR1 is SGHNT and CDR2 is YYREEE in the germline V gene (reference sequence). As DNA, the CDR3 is TGTGCCAGCAGCTTGGAGAGGGACACTGAAGCTTTCTTT. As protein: CASSLERDTEAFF.

The CDR3 protein is CASSQNGQGETQYF. CDR3 sequence (DNA): TGTGCCAGCAGCCAAAATGGACAGGGGGAGACCCAGTACTTC. The chain links TRBV4-2 to TRBJ2-5, with TRBD1 matching 9 bases. CDR1 LGHNA and CDR2 YNFKEQ come from the germline V gene. V was pared by 2 bases and J by 5 bases, with 3 bases of the junction left unmatched. The CDR3 is made up of 14 amino acids.

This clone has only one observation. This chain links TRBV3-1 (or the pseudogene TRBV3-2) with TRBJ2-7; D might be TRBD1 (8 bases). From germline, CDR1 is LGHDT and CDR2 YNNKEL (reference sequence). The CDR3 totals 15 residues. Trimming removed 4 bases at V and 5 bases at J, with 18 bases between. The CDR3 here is CASSPDRGGRDEQYF. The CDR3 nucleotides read TGTGCCAGCAGCCCCGACAGGGGCGGGAGAGACGAGCAGTACTTC.